The clone carrying this TCR beta chain was seen just once. The target antigen is unknown. The junction departs from germline at one end; a sequencing error may be responsible. It was with 60 Vbeta and 13 Jbeta primers that the PCR ran. Profiling relied on immunoSEQ multiplex PCR, and the TCRdb table lists in-frame clones only, not all of them. This table has approximately 170,000 clones, approximately 84% appearing once. This entry is derived from a study of cytomegalovirus exposure and HLA in healthy donors. CDR3 length: 12 amino acids. Germline loops: CDR1 MNHEY, CDR2 SVGAGI. Study-wide findings and caveats: It was likely that a cluster of highly shared sequence variants was a sequencing artifact.

This sequence joins TRBV6-5 and TRBJ1-1, with TRBD1 as a possible D gene (5 bases). The sample consisted of PBMCs. The receptor was derived from a man over 45 in good health and CMV-seropositive. This CDR3 reads CASSPGLGLSLF. DNA for the CDR3: TGTGCCAGCAGCCCTGGACTGGGACTCTCCCTTTTT.